The 27 T cell receptor beta chains reported below all come from one sample, sequenced in a study of cytomegalovirus exposure and HLA in healthy donors. Primers included in the PCR were 60 Vbeta and 13 Jbeta primers. Data came from immunoSEQ multiplex PCR; TCRdb stores just in-frame clones and leaves some out. The sample includes about 150,000 clones, 80% seen only once; the top ten take 2% to 2.5%. What was sequenced was PBMCs. The receptors were gathered from a man in his thirties or forties in good health and CMV-seronegative.

This clone was observed once. The chain links TRBV20-1 to TRBJ1-1, with a possible D match to TRBD1 (6 bases). V lost 4 bases and J lost 3, with 6 bases in between. CDR1 DFQATT and CDR2 SNEGSKA come from the germline V gene (reference sequence). The CDR3 runs to 11 residues. CDR3 in DNA: TGCAGTGCTAACAGGGACACTGAAGCTTTCTTT. It codes for CSANRDTEAFF.

The chain is built from TRBV9 and TRBJ1-2, with a possible D match to TRBD1 (5 bases). The V gene's germline CDR1 is SGDLS and CDR2 YYNGEE. CDR3 length: 14 amino acids. Trimming stripped 4 bases from V and 5 bases from J, with 15 bases between. This CDR3 reads CASSPHQEGYGYTF. DNA for the CDR3: TGTGCCAGCAGCCCTCACCAGGAGGGGTATGGCTACACCTTC.

The chain employs TRBV11-2 and TRBJ2-7, with D perhaps TRBD2 (6 bases). Deletions cut 2 bases from V and 4 bases from J, with 9 bases between. This CDR3 contains 13 residues. CDR1 and CDR2 (germline): SGHAT, FQNNGV. The CDR3 loop reads CASSLIGGYEQYF. The CDR3 nucleotides read TGTGCCAGCAGCTTAATTGGGGGGTACGAGCAGTACTTC.

The gene calls are TRBV7-9 and TRBJ2-2, with unresolved D. This CDR3 comprises 13 residues. Trimming cost V 5 bases and J 7 bases, with 11 bases left between them. Per the germline V gene, CDR1 is SEHNR and CDR2 is FQNEAQ (reference sequence). For the CDR3, the DNA is TGTGCCAGCAGCCCCCCGGTCATCGGGGAGCTGTTTTTT. Amino acids: CASSPPVIGELFF.

The gene calls are TRBV11-2 and TRBJ1-2; D gene ambiguous. The CDR3 is made up of 14 amino acids. V lost 0 bases, J lost 3 bases, and 8 bases lay in between. Germline V gives CDR1 SGHAT, CDR2 FQNNGV. Here the CDR3 DNA reads TGTGCCAGCAGCTTAGATAGAATGGACTATGGCTACACCTTC. Protein: CASSLDRMDYGYTF.

This clone was recorded only once. The chain employs TRBV5-6 and TRBJ2-7; TRBD2 matches 14 bases. This CDR3 contains 16 residues. V was clipped by 5 bases and J by 5 bases; unmatched bases: 9. Per germline, CDR1 SGHDT and CDR2 YYEEEE. CDR3 sequence reads: CASRPGLAGGRNEQYF. The CDR3 nucleotides read TGTGCCAGCAGGCCCGGACTAGCGGGAGGCAGGAACGAGCAGTACTTC.

The rearrangement links TRBV28 to TRBJ1-2; the D gene is possibly TRBD1 (5 bases). There are 14 residues in the CDR3. Between the trimmed V and J ends, which lost 6 bases and 5 bases, there was a span of 16 bases. Germline CDR1 and CDR2: MDHEN and SYDVKM. CDR3 region: CASRVPGTPYGYTF. The CDR3, as DNA: TGTGCCAGCAGAGTACCGGGGACTCCATATGGCTACACCTTC.

This clone has only one observation. The J gene is TRBJ2-5, the V gene TRBV5-1; D ambiguous. The germline gives CDR1 SGHRS, CDR2 YFSETQ. V dropped 0 bases and J dropped 2 bases, with 8 bases sitting between them. The CDR3 is 14 residues long. CDR3 amino acids: CASSLGAPQETQYF. The CDR3 DNA is TGCGCCAGCAGCTTGGGGGCGCCGCAAGAGACCCAGTACTTC.

The chain employs TRBV6-5 and TRBJ2-5; 9 nucleotides line up with TRBD1. The DNA matches TRBJ2-7 better at its end, which makes the J call doubtful. CDR3 length: 12 residues. Germline loops: CDR1 MNHEY, CDR2 SVGAGI. The CDR3 loop reads CASRTGGVEQYF. The CDR3 nucleotides read TGTGCCAGCAGGACAGGGGGAGTCGAGCAGTACTTC.

The V gene is TRBV30, the J gene TRBJ2-1; D may be TRBD2 (6 bases). Deletions cut 1 base from V and 7 bases from J, with 20 bases between. This CDR3 has 16 amino acids. CDR1 and CDR2 from the germline V gene are GTSNPN and SVGIG (reference sequence). CDR3 in DNA: TGTGCCTGGAGTGAGCCCCCCGCGGGATGGGGTAATGAGCAGTTCTTC. This codes for CAWSEPPAGWGNEQFF.

The chain is built from TRBV29-1 and TRBJ2-7, with 8 bases lining up with TRBD2. Germline lookup yields CDR1 SQVTM and CDR2 ANQGSEA. The CDR3 loop spans 13 amino acids. The junction had 5 bases not matched to a gene; V was cut back by 4 bases and J by 3 bases. CDR3 loop: CSVALAVFYEQYF. The CDR3 nucleotides are TGCAGCGTTGCACTAGCGGTCTTCTACGAGCAGTACTTC.

This clone has more than one count but fewer than ten. V usage is TRBV28 and J usage is TRBJ1-2, with no clear D. In germline, CDR1 is MDHEN, CDR2 SYDVKM. The CDR3 sequence is 13 residues long. V was shortened by 3 bases and J by 3 bases, with 8 bases between the two germline ends. CDR3 in amino acids: CASSLGRYYGYTF. CDR3 nucleotides: TGTGCCAGCAGTTTGGGCCGCTACTATGGCTACACCTTC.

The chain is built from TRBV9 and TRBJ1-1; TRBD1 aligns across 7 bases. The length of the CDR3 is 16 residues. Per germline, CDR1 SGDLS and CDR2 YYNGEE. With V trimmed by 0 bases and J by 10 bases, 15 bases remained unmatched. CDR3 DNA: TGTGCCAGCAGCGTAGTTTCCGGGACGGGCACAGGGGTAGCTTTCTTT. Amino acid sequence: CASSVVSGTGTGVAFF.

The chain employs TRBV18 and TRBJ2-7; TRBD1 matches 10 bases. Germline CDR1 reads KGHSH; CDR2 reads LQKENI. This CDR3 comprises 15 residues. V was pared by 6 bases and J by 2 bases, with 7 bases of the junction left unmatched. The CDR3 DNA reads TGTGCCAGCTCTCGCGACAGGGGGCCTACCTACGAGCAGTACTTC. It translates to CASSRDRGPTYEQYF.

J is TRBJ1-2 and V is TRBV5-1; 7 nucleotides line up with TRBD1. CDR3 length: 13 residues. V lost 0 bases and J lost 4; bases outside the gene matches: 0. Germline lookup yields CDR1 SGHRS and CDR2 YFSETQ. CDR3 nucleotides: TGCGCCAGCAGCTTGGCAGGGGGCTATGGCTACACCTTC. It is translated as CASSLAGGYGYTF.

This chain connects TRBV7-2 to TRBJ1-1; TRBD1 matches at 9 bases. The V and J ends lost 7 bases and 0 bases, in that order; junction bases with no gene match: 12. The germline CDR1 and CDR2 sequences are SGHTA and FQGNSA. The CDR3 covers 17 residues. DNA for the CDR3: TGTGCCAGCACTCTCTTCCCAAGACAGGGGGTGAACACTGAAGCTTTCTTT. This codes for CASTLFPRQGVNTEAFF.

Remarks on this clone: The same CDR3 is also encoded by other DNA sequences in this sample. The chain combines TRBV4-1 with TRBJ1-5, with D perhaps matching TRBD1 (6 bases). Trimming shortened V by 6 bases and J by 3 bases, and 21 bases separated the two germline ends. The CDR3 is made up of 17 amino acids. In germline, CDR1 is MGHRA, CDR2 YSYEKL. The CDR3 coding sequence is TGCGCCAGCAGTCGGGATCCTACAGGGCAGACCAATCAGCCCCAGCATTTT. This codes for CASSRDPTGQTNQPQHF.

V and J are TRBV28 and TRBJ2-7; D gene uncertain. Germline CDR1 MDHEN, CDR2 SYDVKM. V lost 8 bases and J 2 bases, leaving 13 bases between the germline ends. The CDR3 extends over 13 amino acids. In nucleotides, the CDR3 is TGTGCCAGCCGACCGGGTGTCCCCTACGAGCAGTACTTC. Its protein product is CASRPGVPYEQYF.

CDR3 loop: CASSVEPGYEQYF. The CDR3 coding sequence is TGTGCCAGCAGCGTAGAGCCAGGCTACGAGCAGTACTTC. The rearrangement joins TRBV9 to TRBJ2-7; D is ambiguous. Germline assignment: CDR1 SGDLS and CDR2 YYNGEE. V was shortened by 0 bases and J by 3 bases, with 7 bases between the two germline ends. The CDR3 spans 13 residues.

This chain joins TRBV5-1 and TRBJ1-5; perhaps TRBD1 as D (5 bases). Deletions cut 2 bases from V and 9 bases from J, with 9 bases between. The CDR3 covers 12 residues. Germline CDR1 SGHRS, CDR2 YFSETQ. CDR3 amino acids: CASSFLGGPQHF. The CDR3 nucleotides read TGCGCCAGCAGCTTTCTGGGGGGGCCCCAGCATTTT.

CDR3 loop: CASSPSPPGAGNTIYF. CDR3 bases: TGTGCCAGCTCACCATCCCCCCCAGGGGCTGGAAACACCATATATTTT. The chain employs TRBV18 and TRBJ1-3; D may be TRBD1 (6 bases). The germline V and J ends were trimmed by 2 bases and 2 bases, with 13 bases remaining between them. The CDR3 is 16 amino acids. Germline assignment: CDR1 KGHSH and CDR2 LQKENI.

On this clone itself: It is unclear where the CDR3 begins or ends on the DNA, so no DNA is shown, and the CDR3 is as TCRdb lists it. The genes are TRBV7-7 and TRBJ2-1; the table's D call, TRBD2, was not checked against the DNA. The CDR3 length equals 14 residues, ends included. CDR1 is SSHAT, CDR2 FNYEAQ, per germline (reference sequence). This chain's CDR3 is CASSSSGGGNEQFF.

This rearrangement joins TRBV2 to TRBJ2-1; D call uncertain. The CDR3 runs 13 residues. CDR1 is SNHLY and CDR2 is FYNNEI in the germline V gene. The ends were cut back, 7 bases at V and 0 bases at J, with 7 bases in the middle. The CDR3 coding sequence is TGTGCCAGCACGCGGAGCTCCTACAATGAGCAGTTCTTC. Residues: CASTRSSYNEQFF. The full variable domain, in which reference TRBV2 and TRBJ2-1 provide the parts outside the CDR3, is EPEVTQTPSHQVTQMGQEVILRCVPISNHLYFYWYRQILGQKVEFLVSFYNNEISEKSEIFDDQFSVERPDGSNFTLKIRSTKLEDSAMYFCASTRSSYNEQFFGPGTRLTVL.

The chain uses TRBV25-1 and TRBJ1-3; TRBD1 might be the D (6 bases). The CDR3 has 14 residues. Deletions cut 8 bases from V and 2 bases from J, with 13 bases between. Germline V gene sequence: CDR1 MGHDK, CDR2 SYGVNS. Here the CDR3 reads CASGRDTPGNTIYF. The CDR3 nucleotides read TGTGCCAGCGGTCGGGACACCCCTGGAAACACCATATATTTT.

This chain connects TRBV9 to TRBJ2-1; 8 bases are a match to TRBD2. Trimming took 5 bases from V and 7 from J; bases not matched to a gene: 17. CDR1 is SGDLS and CDR2 is YYNGEE in the germline V gene. There are 17 residues in the CDR3. DNA for the CDR3: TGTGCCAGCAGGCTTTCGGGAAGAAGCGGGAGACGAAATGAGCAGTTCTTC. Protein sequence: CASRLSGRSGRRNEQFF.

The V and J genes are TRBV7-9 and TRBJ2-3, with D maybe TRBD1 (5 bases). V dropped 4 bases and J dropped 1 base, with 15 bases sitting between them. Per germline, CDR1 SEHNR and CDR2 FQNEAQ (reference sequence). The CDR3 covers 16 residues. The CDR3 nucleotides read TGTGCCAGCAGCTCCTTGGTGGGGCAGGGCACAGATACGCAGTATTTT. Its protein product is CASSSLVGQGTDTQYF. Complete variable domain (other parts from reference TRBV7-9 and TRBJ2-3): DTGVSQNPRHKITKRGQNVTFRCDPISEHNRLYWYRQTLGQGPEFLTYFQNEAQLEKSRLLSDRFSAERPKGSFSTLEIQRTEQGDSAMYLCASSSLVGQGTDTQYFGPGTRLTVL.

The sample holds a few counts of this clone. The genes are TRBV2 and TRBJ1-3, with D maybe TRBD1 (6 bases). The CDR3 spans 16 residues. Trimming took 4 bases from V and 2 from J, leaving 15 bases between them. Germline loops: CDR1 SNHLY, CDR2 FYNNEI. CDR3 residues: CASSVLGGAAGNTIYF. CDR3 nucleotides: TGTGCCAGCAGTGTGCTAGGGGGTGCAGCTGGAAACACCATATATTTT.